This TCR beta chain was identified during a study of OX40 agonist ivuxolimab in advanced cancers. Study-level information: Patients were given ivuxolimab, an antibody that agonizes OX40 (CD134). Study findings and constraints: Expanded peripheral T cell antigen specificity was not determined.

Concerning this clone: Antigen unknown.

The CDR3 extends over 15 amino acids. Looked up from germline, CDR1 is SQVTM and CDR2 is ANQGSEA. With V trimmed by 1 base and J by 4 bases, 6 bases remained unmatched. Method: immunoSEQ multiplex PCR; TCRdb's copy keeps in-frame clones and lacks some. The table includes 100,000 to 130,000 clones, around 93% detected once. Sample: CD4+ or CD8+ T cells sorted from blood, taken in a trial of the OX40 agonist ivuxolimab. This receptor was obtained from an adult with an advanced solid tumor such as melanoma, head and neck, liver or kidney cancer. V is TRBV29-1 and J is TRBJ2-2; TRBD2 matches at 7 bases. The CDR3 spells CSVEVETSLTGELFF. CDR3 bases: TGCAGCGTTGAAGTGGAGACTAGCCTCACCGGGGAGCTGTTTTTT.